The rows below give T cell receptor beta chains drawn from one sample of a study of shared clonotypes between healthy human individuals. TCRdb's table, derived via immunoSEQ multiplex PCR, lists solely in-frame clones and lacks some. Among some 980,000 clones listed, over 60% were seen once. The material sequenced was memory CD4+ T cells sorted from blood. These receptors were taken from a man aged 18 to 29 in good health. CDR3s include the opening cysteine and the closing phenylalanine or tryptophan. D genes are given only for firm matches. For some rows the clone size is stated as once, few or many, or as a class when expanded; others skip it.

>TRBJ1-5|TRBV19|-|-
TGTGCCAGTAGTATGTCCGCCGGGGCACAACAGCCCCAGCATTTT
CASSMSAGAQQPQHF
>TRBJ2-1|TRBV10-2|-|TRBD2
TGCGCCAGCAGCCCCTACACTAGCGGGAGCTCCTACAATGAGCAGTTCTTC
CASSPYTSGSSYNEQFF
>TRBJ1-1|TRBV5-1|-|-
TGCGCCAGCAGCTTTCCAGGCTTGGCTGAAGCTTTCTTT
CASSFPGLAEAFF
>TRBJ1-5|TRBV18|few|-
TGTGCCAGCTCACCTAGACCAGGGAACAATCAGCCCCAGCATTTT
CASSPRPGNNQPQHF
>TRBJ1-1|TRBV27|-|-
TGTGCCAGTCTTCGATCAGGGACGCCAAACACTGAAGCTTTCTTT
CASLRSGTPNTEAFF
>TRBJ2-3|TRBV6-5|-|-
TGTGCCAGCCGTGGAGGAGGGGCAGATACGCAGTATTTT
CASRGGGADTQYF
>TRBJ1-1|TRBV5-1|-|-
TGCGCCAGCTGCAGGGTATCTAACACTGAAGCTTTCTTT
CASCRVSNTEAFF
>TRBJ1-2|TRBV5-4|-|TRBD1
TGTGCCAGCAGCTTCAGGGGGCGCGACTATGGCTACACCTTC
CASSFRGRDYGYTF
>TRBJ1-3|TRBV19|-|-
TGTGCCAGTAGTTACCTCGTTCACTCTGGAAACACCATATATTTT
CASSYLVHSGNTIYF
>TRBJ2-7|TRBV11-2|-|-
TGTGCCAGCAGCTTAGATGTCCAGGGCTACGAGCAGTACTTC
CASSLDVQGYEQYF
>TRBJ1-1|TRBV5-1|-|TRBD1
TGCGCCAGCAGCTTGGGACAGGGGTACACTGAAGCTTTCTTT
CASSLGQGYTEAFF
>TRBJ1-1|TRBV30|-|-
TGTGCCTGGACTAAGGGGCAGGAGGTGGTTGAAGCTTTCTTT
CAWTKGQEVVEAFF
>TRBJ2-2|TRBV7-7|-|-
TGTGCTAGCAGTTCTGACGGCACCGGGGAGCTGTTTTTT
CASSSDGTGELFF